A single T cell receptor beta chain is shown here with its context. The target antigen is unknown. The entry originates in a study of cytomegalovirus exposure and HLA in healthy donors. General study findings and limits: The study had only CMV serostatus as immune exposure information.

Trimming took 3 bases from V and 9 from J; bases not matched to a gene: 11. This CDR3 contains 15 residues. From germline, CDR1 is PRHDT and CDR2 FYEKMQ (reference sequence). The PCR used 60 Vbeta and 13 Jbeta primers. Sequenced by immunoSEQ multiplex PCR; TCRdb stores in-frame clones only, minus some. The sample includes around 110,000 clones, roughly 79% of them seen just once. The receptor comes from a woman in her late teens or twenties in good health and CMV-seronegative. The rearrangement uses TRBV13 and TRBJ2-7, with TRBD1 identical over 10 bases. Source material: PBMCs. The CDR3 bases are TGTGCCAGCAGCTTCCTCGGACAGGGGGGTATGGGGCAGTACTTC. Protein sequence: CASSFLGQGGMGQYF.